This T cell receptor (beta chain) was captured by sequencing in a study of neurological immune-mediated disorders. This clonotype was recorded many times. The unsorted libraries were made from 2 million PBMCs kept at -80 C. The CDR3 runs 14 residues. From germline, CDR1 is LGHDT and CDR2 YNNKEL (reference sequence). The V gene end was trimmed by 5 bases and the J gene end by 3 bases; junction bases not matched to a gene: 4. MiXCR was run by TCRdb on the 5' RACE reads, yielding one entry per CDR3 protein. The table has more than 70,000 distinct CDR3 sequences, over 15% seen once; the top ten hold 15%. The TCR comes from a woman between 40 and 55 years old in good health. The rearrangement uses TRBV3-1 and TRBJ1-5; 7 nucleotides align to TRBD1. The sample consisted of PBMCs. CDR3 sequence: CASSRDSDNQPQHF. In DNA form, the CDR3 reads TGTGCCAGCAGCAGGGACAGTGACAATCAGCCCCAGCATTTT. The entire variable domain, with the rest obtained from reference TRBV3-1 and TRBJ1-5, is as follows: DTAVSQTPKYLVTQMGNDKSIKCEQNLGHDTMYWYKQDSKKFLKIMFSYNNKELIINETVPNRFSPKSPDKAHLNLHINSLELGDSAVYFCASSRDSDNQPQHFGDGTRLSIL.